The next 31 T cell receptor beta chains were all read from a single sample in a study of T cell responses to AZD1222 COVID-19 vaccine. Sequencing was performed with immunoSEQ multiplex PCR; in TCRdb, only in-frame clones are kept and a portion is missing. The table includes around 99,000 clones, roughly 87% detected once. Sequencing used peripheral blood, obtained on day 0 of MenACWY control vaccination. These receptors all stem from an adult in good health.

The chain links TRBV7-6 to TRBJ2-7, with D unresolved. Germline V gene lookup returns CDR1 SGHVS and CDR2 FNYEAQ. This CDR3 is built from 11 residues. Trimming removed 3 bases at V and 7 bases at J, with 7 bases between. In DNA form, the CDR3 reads TGTGCCAGCAGCTTGCATGAGGAGCAGTACTTC. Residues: CASSLHEEQYF.

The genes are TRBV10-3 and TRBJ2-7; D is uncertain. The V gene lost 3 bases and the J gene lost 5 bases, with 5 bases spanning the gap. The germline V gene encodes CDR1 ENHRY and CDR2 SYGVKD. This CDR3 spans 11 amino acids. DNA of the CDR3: TGTGCCATCAGTGATAGGAACGAGCAGTACTTC. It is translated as CAISDRNEQYF.

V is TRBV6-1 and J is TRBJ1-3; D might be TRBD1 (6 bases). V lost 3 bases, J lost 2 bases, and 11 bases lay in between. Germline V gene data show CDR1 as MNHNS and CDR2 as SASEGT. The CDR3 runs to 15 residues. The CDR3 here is CASSEIWGPGNTIYF. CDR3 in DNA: TGTGCCAGCAGTGAGATCTGGGGGCCTGGAAACACCATATATTTT.

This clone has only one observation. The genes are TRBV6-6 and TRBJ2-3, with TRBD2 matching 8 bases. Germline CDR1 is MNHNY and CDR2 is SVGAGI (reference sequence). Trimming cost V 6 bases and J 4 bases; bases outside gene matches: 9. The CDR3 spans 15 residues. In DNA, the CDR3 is TGTGCCAGCAGCCCAAGCGGGGGCCGAGCAGATACGCAGTATTTT. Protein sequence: CASSPSGGRADTQYF.

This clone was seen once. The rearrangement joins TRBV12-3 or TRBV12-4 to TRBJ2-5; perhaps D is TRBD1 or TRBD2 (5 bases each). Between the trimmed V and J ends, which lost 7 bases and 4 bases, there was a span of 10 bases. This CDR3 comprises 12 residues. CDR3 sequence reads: CASTSGRETQYF. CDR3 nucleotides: TGTGCCAGCACCTCGGGGCGAGAGACCCAGTACTTC.

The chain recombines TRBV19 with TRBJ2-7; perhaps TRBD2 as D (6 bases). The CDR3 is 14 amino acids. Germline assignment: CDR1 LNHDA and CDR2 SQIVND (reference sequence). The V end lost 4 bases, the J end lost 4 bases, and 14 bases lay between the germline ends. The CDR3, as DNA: TGTGCCAGTAGTACCCGACTAGAAGGTTACGAGCAGTACTTC. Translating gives CASSTRLEGYEQYF.

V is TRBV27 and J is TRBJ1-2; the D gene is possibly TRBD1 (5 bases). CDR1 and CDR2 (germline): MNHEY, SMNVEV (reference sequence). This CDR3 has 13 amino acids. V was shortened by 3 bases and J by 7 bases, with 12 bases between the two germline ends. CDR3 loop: CASSFQGAIGYTF. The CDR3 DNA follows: TGTGCCAGCAGTTTTCAAGGGGCGATTGGCTACACCTTC.

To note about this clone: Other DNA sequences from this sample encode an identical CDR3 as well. For the CDR3, the DNA is TGTGCCAGCAGTTCCCCGACTAGCGGGAGAAGATTGAATGAGCAGTTCTTC. It specifies CASSSPTSGRRLNEQFF. The rearrangement uses TRBV28 and TRBJ2-1, with TRBD2 identical over 12 bases. Trimming took 4 bases from V and 7 from J; bases not matched to a gene: 11. The CDR3 loop spans 17 amino acids. CDR1 and CDR2 (germline): MDHEN, SYDVKM.

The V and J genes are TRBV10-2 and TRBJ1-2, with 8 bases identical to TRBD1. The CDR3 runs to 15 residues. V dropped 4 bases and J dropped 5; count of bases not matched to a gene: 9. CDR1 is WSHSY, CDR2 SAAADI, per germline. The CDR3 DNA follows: TGCGCCAGCAGTGGGACCGGGACAGGTGTTTATGGCTACACCTTC. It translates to CASSGTGTGVYGYTF.

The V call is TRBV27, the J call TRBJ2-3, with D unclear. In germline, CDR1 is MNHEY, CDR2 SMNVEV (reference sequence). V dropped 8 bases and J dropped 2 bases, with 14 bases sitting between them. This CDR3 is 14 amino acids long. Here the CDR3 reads CASSSGIHTDTQYF. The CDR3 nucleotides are TGTGCCAGCTCTTCTGGGATACACACAGATACGCAGTATTTT.

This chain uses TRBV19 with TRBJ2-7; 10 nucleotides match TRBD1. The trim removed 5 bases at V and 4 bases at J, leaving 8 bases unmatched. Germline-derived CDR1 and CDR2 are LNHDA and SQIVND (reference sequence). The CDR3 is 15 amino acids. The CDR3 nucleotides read TGTGCCAGTAGTCTCGGACAGGGGGGAGGATACGAGCAGTACTTC. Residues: CASSLGQGGGYEQYF.

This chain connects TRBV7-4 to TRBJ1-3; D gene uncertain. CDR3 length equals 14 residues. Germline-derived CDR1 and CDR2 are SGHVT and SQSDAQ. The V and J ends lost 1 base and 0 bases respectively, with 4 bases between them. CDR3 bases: TGTGCCAGCAGCTTAGAAAACTCTGGAAACACCATATATTTT. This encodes CASSLENSGNTIYF.

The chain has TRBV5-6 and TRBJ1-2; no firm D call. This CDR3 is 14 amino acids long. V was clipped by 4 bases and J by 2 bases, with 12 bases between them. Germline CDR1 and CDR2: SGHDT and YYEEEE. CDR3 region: CASSTRRSNYGYTF. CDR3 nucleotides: TGTGCCAGCAGCACAAGAAGGTCCAACTATGGCTACACCTTC.

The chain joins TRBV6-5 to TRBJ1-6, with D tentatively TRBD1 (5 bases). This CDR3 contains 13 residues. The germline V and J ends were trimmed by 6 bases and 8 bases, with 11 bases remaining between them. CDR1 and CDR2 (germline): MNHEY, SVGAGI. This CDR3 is CASRQRDDSPLHF. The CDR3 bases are TGTGCCAGCAGGCAGAGGGACGATTCACCCCTCCACTTT.

The CDR3 DNA is TGTGCCAGCAGCTTAGTTCCCTCCTACGAGCAGTACTTC. Amino acid sequence: CASSLVPSYEQYF. The chain combines TRBV11-2 with TRBJ2-7, with D hard to call. This CDR3 region has 13 residues. V was pared by 1 base and J by 0 bases, with 4 bases between. Germline CDR1 is SGHAT and CDR2 is FQNNGV. Looking up the rest from reference TRBV11-2 and TRBJ2-7 gives the full variable domain: EAGVAQSPRYKIIEKRQSVAFWCNPISGHATLYWYQQILGQGPKLLIQFQNNGVVDDSQLPKDRFSAERLKGVDSTLKIQPAKLEDSAVYLCASSLVPSYEQYFGPGTRLTVT.

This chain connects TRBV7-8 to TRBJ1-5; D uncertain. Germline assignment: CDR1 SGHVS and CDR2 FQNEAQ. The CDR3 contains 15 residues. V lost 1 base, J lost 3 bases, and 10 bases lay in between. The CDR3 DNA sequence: TGTGCCAGCAGCTTAGTTGAGACGAACAATCAGCCCCAGCATTTT. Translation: CASSLVETNNQPQHF.

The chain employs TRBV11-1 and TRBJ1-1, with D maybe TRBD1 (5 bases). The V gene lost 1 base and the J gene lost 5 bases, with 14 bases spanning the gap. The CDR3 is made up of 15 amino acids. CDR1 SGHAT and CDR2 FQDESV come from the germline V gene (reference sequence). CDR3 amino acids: CASSLGAGRGTEAFF. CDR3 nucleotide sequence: TGTGCCAGCAGCTTAGGGGCCGGGCGGGGGACTGAAGCTTTCTTT.

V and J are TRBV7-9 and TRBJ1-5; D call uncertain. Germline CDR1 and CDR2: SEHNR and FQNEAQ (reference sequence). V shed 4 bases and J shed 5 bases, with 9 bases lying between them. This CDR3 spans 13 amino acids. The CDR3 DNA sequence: TGTGCCAGCAGCTCCCACTCGGATCAGCCCCAGCATTTT. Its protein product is CASSSHSDQPQHF.

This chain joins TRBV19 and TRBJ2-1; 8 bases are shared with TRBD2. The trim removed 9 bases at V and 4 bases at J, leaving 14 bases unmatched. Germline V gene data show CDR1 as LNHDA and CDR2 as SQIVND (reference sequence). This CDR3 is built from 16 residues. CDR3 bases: TGTGCCAGCAGACGGGGGGGCGCTGAGGTTTACAATGAGCAGTTCTTC. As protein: CASRRGGAEVYNEQFF.

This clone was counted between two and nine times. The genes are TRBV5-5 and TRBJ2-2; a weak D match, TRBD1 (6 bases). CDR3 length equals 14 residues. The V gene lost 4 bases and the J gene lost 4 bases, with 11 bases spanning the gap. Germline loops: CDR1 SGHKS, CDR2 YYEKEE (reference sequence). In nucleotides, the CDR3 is TGTGCCAGCAGCCACCGGACAGTCACCGGGGAGCTGTTTTTT. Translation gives CASSHRTVTGELFF.

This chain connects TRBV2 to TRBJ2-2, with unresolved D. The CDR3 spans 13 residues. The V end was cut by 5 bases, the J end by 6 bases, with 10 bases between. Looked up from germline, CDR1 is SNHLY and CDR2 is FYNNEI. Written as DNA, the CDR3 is TGTGCCAGCAGTCAAAGGGTGGCCGGGGAGCTGTTTTTT. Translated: CASSQRVAGELFF.

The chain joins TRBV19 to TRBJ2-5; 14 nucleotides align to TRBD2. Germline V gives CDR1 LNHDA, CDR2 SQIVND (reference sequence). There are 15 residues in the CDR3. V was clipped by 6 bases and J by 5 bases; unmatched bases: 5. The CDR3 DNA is TGTGCCAGTAGGGGGACTAGCGGGAGCAGGGAGACCCAGTACTTC. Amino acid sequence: CASRGTSGSRETQYF.

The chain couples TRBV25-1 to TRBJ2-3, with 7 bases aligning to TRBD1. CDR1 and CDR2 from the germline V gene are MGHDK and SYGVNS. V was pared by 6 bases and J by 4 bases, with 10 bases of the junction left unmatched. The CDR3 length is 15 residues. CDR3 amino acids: CASRQQGWFADTQYF. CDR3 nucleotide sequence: TGTGCCAGCAGGCAACAGGGGTGGTTCGCAGATACGCAGTATTTT.

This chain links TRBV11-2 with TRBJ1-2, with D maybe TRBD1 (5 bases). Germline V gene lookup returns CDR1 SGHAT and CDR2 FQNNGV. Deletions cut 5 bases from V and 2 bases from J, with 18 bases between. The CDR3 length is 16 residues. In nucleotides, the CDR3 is TGTGCCAGCAGCCCTGTTGGGGGGGAGAAGAACTATGGCTACACCTTC. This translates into CASSPVGGEKNYGYTF.

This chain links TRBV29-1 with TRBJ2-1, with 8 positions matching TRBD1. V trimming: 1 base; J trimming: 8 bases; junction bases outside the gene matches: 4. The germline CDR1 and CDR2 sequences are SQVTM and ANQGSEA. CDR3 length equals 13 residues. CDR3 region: CSVEVGQGYEQFF. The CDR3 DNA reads TGCAGCGTTGAAGTAGGACAGGGATATGAGCAGTTCTTC.

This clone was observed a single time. The CDR3 loop reads CASSFGTGKPSYEQYF. In DNA form, the CDR3 reads TGTGCCAGCAGCTTCGGGACAGGGAAACCCTCTTACGAGCAGTACTTC. The chain recombines TRBV7-9 with TRBJ2-7; 9 bases are a match to TRBD1. V shed 3 bases, J shed 4 bases, and the junction held 10 bases outside the gene matches. Germline CDR1 SEHNR, CDR2 FQNEAQ (reference sequence). The CDR3 sequence is 16 residues long.

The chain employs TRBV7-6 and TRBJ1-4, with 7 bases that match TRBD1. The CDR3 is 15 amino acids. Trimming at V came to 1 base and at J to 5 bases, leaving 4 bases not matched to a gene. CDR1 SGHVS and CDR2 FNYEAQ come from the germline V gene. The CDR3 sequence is CASSLVGTENEKLFF. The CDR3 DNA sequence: TGTGCCAGCAGCTTAGTGGGGACAGAGAATGAAAAACTGTTTTTT.

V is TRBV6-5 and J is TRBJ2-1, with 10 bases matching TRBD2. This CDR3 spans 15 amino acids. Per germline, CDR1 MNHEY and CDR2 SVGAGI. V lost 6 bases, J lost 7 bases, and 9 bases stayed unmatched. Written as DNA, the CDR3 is TGTGCCAGCAGGGCACTAGCGGGAACGATTAATGAGCAGTTCTTC. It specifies CASRALAGTINEQFF.

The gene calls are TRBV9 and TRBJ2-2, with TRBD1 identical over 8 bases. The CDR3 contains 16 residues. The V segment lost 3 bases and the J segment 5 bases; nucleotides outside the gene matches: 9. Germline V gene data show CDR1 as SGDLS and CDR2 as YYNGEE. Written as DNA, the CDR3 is TGTGCCAGCAGCGGTGATCAGGGGGCTGGGACCGGGGAGCTGTTTTTT. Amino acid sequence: CASSGDQGAGTGELFF.

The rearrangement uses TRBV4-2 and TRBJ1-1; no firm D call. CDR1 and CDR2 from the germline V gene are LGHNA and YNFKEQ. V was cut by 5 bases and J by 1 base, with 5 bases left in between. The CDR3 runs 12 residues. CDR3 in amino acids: CASSAQNTEAFF. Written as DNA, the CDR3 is TGTGCCAGCAGCGCGCAGAACACTGAAGCTTTCTTT.

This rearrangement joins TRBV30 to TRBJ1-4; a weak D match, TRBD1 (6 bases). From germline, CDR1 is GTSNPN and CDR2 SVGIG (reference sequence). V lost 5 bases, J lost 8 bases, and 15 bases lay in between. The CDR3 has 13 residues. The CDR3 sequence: CAWSWGGGEKLFF. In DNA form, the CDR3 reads TGTGCCTGGTCCTGGGGGGGCGGGGAAAAACTGTTTTTT. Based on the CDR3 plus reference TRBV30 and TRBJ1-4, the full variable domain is SQTIHQWPATLVQPVGSPLSLECTVEGTSNPNLYWYRQAAGRGLQLLFYSVGIGQISSEVPQNLSASRPQDRQFILSSKKLLLSDSGFYLCAWSWGGGEKLFFGSGTQLSVL.